This T cell receptor beta chain comes out of a study of T cell responses to AZD1222 COVID-19 vaccine. Study-wide findings and caveats: Spike regions recognized by vaccine-associated CD4 TCRs spanned the protein, led by 160-218 and 743-854.

The CDR3 extends over 14 amino acids. The junction had 9 bases not matched to a gene; V was cut back by 6 bases and J by 10 bases. CDR1 SGHRS and CDR2 YFSETQ come from the germline V gene. The assay was immunoSEQ multiplex PCR, and TCRdb's table has in-frame clones only and misses some. The sample holds roughly 140,000 clones, roughly 89% seen once. Note on this clone: What it binds is unknown.

This receptor was obtained from an adult in good health. The rearrangement uses TRBV5-1 and TRBJ2-3; 12 nucleotides match TRBD2. Sequencing used peripheral blood, obtained on day 0 of AZD1222 vaccination. DNA for the CDR3: TGCGCCAGCACTGGGCTAGCGGGAGGGTTGGCGCAGTATTTT. It yields the protein CASTGLAGGLAQYF.